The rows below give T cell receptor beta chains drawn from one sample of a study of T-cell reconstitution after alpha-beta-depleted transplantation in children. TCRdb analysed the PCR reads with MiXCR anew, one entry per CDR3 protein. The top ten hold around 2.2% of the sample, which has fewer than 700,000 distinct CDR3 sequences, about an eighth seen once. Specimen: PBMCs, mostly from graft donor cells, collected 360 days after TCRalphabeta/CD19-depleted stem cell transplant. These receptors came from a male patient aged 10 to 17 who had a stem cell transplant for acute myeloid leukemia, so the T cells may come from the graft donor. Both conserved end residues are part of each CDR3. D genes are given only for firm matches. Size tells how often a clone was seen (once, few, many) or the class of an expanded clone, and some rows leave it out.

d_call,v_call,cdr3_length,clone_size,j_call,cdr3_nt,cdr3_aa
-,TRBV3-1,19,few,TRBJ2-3,TGTGCCAGCAGCCCCCACTATAAGGGTTTTTGGGATAGCACAGATACGCAGTATTTT,CASSPHYKGFWDSTDTQYF
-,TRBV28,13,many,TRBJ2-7,TGTGCCAGCAGTTTCAGGGTCCCCTACGAGCAGTACTTC,CASSFRVPYEQYF
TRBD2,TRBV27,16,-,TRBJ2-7,TGTGCCAGCAGTTCGAACCGACTAGCGGGGGCCTACGAGCAGTACTTC,CASSSNRLAGAYEQYF
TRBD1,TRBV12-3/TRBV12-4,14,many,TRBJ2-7,TGTGCCAGCAGTCCCGGACAGGGGTGGTACGAGCAGTACTTC,CASSPGQGWYEQYF
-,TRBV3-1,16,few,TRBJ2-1,TGTGCCAGCAGCCAAGAACGAGCGTTAGCGGCGCGTAAGCAGTTCTTC,CASSQERALAARKQFF
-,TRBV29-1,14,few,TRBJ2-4,TGCAGCGTGGCAGTGAGTACATCCAAAAACATTCAGTACTTC,CSVAVSTSKNIQYF
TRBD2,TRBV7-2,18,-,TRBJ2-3,TGTGCCAGCAGCTTAGCGGCTAGCGGGGGATTTAGCACAGATACGCAGTATTTT,CASSLAASGGFSTDTQYF
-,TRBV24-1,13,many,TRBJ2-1,TGTGCCACCGGGTCGGAGCTGGGCAATGAGCAGTTCTTC,CATGSELGNEQFF
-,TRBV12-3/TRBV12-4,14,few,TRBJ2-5,TGTGCCAGCAGTTTAGAGGGGAGGTGGGAGACCCAGTACTTC,CASSLEGRWETQYF
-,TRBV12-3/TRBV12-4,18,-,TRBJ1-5,TGTGCCAGCAGTTTAAGTGGGGGTGGAGCAGCTAGCAATCAGCCCCAGCATTTT,CASSLSGGGAASNQPQHF
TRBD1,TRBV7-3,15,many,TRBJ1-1,TGTGCCAGCAGTTCAATAGGGGGCGCGAACACTGAAGCTTTCTTT,CASSSIGGANTEAFF
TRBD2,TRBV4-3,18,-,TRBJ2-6,TGCGCCAGCAGCCGTAGACTAGCGGGAGTTGCTGGGGCCAACGTCCTGACTTTC,CASSRRLAGVAGANVLTF
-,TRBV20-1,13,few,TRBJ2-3,TGCAGTGCTACCGACCGGGACACAGATACGCAGTATTTT,CSATDRDTDTQYF
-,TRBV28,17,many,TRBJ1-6,TGTGCCAGCAGTTTATTGGGTAGACCGTCTTATAATTCACCCCTCCACTTT,CASSLLGRPSYNSPLHF
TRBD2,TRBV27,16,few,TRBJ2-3,TGTGCCAGCAGTTTAAGTGGACTAGTCAGGTCAGATACGCAGTATTTT,CASSLSGLVRSDTQYF
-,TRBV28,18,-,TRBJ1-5,TGTGCCAGCAGTCCGGCCCATTTTAGTAGGACAGCCAATCAGCCCCAGCATTTT,CASSPAHFSRTANQPQHF
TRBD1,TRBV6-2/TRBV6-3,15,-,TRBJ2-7,TGTGCCAGCAGTTACCTCGGACAGGGCTCCTACGAGCAGTACTTC,CASSYLGQGSYEQYF
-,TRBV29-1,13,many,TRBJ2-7,TGCAGCGTTGTTGTTTACTATACCTACGAGCAGTACTTC,CSVVVYYTYEQYF
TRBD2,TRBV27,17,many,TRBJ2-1,TGTGCCAGCAGTATTCGGGGACTAGCGATAAACTACAATGAGCAGTTCTTC,CASSIRGLAINYNEQFF
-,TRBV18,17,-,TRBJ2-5,TGTGCCAGCTCACCACTTACACGGAGGGGAGGCCAAGAGACCCAGTACTTC,CASSPLTRRGGQETQYF
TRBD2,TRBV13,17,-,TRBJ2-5,TGTGCCAGCAGCCTCGGACTAGCGGGGGCATACCAAGAGACCCAGTACTTC,CASSLGLAGAYQETQYF
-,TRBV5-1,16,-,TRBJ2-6,TGCGCCAGCAGCCGGGACTCAAGCTCTGGGGCCAACGTCCTGACTTTC,CASSRDSSSGANVLTF
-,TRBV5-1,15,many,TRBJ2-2,TGCGCCAGCAGCTTGGGGACGGCCGACACCGGGGAGCTGTTTTTT,CASSLGTADTGELFF
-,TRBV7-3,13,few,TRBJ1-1,TGTGCCAGCAGCTTAAACGTCCGCACTGAAGCTTTCTTT,CASSLNVRTEAFF
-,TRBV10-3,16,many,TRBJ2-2,TGTGCCATCAGTGAGTCGGAGAGTGGGAACACCGGGGAGCTGTTTTTT,CAISESESGNTGELFF
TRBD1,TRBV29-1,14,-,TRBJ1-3,TGCAGCGTTGGCGGGACAGGGGCTGGAAACACCATATATTTT,CSVGGTGAGNTIYF
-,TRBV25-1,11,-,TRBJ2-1,TGTGCCACCCACACAGGGCGCGAGCAGTTCTTC,CATHTGREQFF
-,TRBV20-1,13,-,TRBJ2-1,TGCAGTGCTAACACTTTACAGGGCTATGAGCGTTTCTTC,CSANTLQGYERFF
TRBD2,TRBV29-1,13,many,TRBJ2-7,TGCAGCGTTCGCTTAGCGGGAGGGGTCGAGCAGTACTTC,CSVRLAGGVEQYF
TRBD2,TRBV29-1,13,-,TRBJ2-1,TGCAGCGCCTGGACTAGCGGTGGAGATGAGCAGTTCTTC,CSAWTSGGDEQFF
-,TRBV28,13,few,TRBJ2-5,TGTGCCAGCAGCCGACCTCCTCGAGAGACCCAGTACTTC,CASSRPPRETQYF
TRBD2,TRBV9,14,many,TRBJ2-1,TGTGCCAGCAGCGAGGCTAGCGGGATAGATGAGCAGTTCTTC,CASSEASGIDEQFF
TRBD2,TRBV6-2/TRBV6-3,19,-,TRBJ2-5,TGTGCCAGCAGTTACCCGACGACTAGCGGGAGGGCCGGCCAAGAGACCCAGTACTTC,CASSYPTTSGRAGQETQYF
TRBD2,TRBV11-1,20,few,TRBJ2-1,TGTGCCAGCAGCTTGAGTGTCGGACTAGCGGGAGTCGGAACCTTCAATGAGCAGTTCTTC,CASSLSVGLAGVGTFNEQFF
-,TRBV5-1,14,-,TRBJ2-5,TGCGCCAGCAGCTTCTGGTTAGAGGGGGAGACCCAGTACTTC,CASSFWLEGETQYF
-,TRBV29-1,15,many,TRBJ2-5,TGCAGCGTTACCGGGACTTACGGATACCAAGAGACCCAGTACTTC,CSVTGTYGYQETQYF
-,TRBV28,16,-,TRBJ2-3,TGTGCCAGCAGTCCTATCCCCCGGGAGTTCCCAGATACGCAGTATTTT,CASSPIPREFPDTQYF
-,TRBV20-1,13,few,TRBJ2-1,TGCAGTACTGACTCCAGCTCCTACAATGAGCAGTTCTTC,CSTDSSSYNEQFF
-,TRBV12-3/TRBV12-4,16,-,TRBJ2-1,TGTGCCAGCAGTTTGGAAGAGGGTCTGACCTACAATGAGCAGTTCTTC,CASSLEEGLTYNEQFF
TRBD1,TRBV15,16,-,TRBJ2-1,TGTGCCACCAGCATTCTCCGGGACAGGGCCTCCAATGAGCAGTTCTTC,CATSILRDRASNEQFF
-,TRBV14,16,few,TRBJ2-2,TGTGCCAGCAGCCAATCCCCCGTCGCGAACACCGGGGAGCTGTTTTTT,CASSQSPVANTGELFF
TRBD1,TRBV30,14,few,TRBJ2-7,TGTGCCTGGACCCGGGACAGGGGCTCCTACGAGCAGTACTTC,CAWTRDRGSYEQYF
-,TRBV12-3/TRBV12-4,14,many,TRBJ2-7,TGTGCCAGCAGTTTGTACGGGATATCCTACGAGCAGTACTTC,CASSLYGISYEQYF
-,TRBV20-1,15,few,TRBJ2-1,TGCAGTGCTAGAGATCCGGGGGGCTTACCCAATGAGCAGTTCTTC,CSARDPGGLPNEQFF
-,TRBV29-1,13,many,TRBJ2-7,TGCAGCGTTGCTGGCAGGGCAGTGAACGAGCAGTACTTC,CSVAGRAVNEQYF
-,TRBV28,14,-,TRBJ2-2,TGTGCCAGCAGTCCTGTGTTTGGTACCGGGGAGCTGTTTTTT,CASSPVFGTGELFF
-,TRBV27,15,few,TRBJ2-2,TGTGCCAGCAGTTTAAGGGGGTTGGGCACCGGGGAGCTGTTTTTT,CASSLRGLGTGELFF
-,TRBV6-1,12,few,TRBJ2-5,TGTGCCAGCACCCTCGCAGGGGAGACCCAGTACTTC,CASTLAGETQYF
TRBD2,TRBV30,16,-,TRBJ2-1,TGTGCCTGGATGACTAGCGGGCCTAGCTCCTACAATGAGCAGTTCTTC,CAWMTSGPSSYNEQFF
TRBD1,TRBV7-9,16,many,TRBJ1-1,TGTGCCAGCAGCCCGAACCCAGGGGGCGGAGTGGCTGAAGCTTTCTTT,CASSPNPGGGVAEAFF
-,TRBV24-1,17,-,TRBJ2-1,TGTGCCACCAGTGATCGAACCGGGCCAGGGGCCTTAAATGAGCAGTTCTTC,CATSDRTGPGALNEQFF
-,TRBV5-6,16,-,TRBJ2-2,TGTGCCAGCGGCCCCGGGCCCCTCTGTAACACCGGGGAGCTGTTTTTT,CASGPGPLCNTGELFF
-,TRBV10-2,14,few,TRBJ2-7,TGCGCCAGCAGTGGCCCCGGGGGAACCTACGAGCAGTACTTC,CASSGPGGTYEQYF
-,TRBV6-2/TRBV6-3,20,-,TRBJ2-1,TGTGCCAAGGGGACCGCCCCGGAGAAAGGGACTCACAAGGCTAACAATGAGCAGTTCTTC,CAKGTAPEKGTHKANNEQFF
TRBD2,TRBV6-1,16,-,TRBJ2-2,TGTGCCAGCACTATAGGACTAGCGGGAGCAATCGGGGAGCTGTTTTTT,CASTIGLAGAIGELFF
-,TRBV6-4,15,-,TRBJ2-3,TGTGCCAGCAGTGACAGGACTACTACCACAGATACGCAGTATTTT,CASSDRTTTTDTQYF
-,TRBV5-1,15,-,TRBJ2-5,TGCGCCAGCAGCTTTGGTCGGGGAAAGTCGGAGACCCAGTACTTC,CASSFGRGKSETQYF
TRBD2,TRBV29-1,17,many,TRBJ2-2,TGCAGCGTAAGACACGGGCTAGCGGGAGGGCCCGGCGGGGAGCTGTTTTTT,CSVRHGLAGGPGGELFF
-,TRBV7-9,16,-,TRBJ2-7,TGTGCCAGCAGCTTAGGTCGACAAAACAGGGATGGCGAGCAGTACTTC,CASSLGRQNRDGEQYF
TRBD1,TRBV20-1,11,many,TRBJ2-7,TGCAGTGCCAGACCAGGGGGCGAGCAGTACTTC,CSARPGGEQYF